A selection of T cell receptor beta chains follows, all from one sample in a study of shared clonotypes between healthy human individuals. TCRdb's copy holds only in-frame clones and misses some; the assay was immunoSEQ multiplex PCR. The table records about 1.1 million clones, around 77% of them present only once. The specimen sequenced was memory CD4+ T cells from PBMCs. The receptor source for this set is a man aged 18 to 29 in good health. Some clones in this sample may be carry-over from other donors' samples. Each CDR3 is given with its conserved first and last residue. The D gene is left open where the match is weak. Clone size is given for some rows only: seen once, a few or many times, or a class if the clone is expanded.

once	TRBV9	15	TRBJ1-3	NA	TGTGCCAGCAGCGTAGAAGCCCGCTCTGGAAACACCATATATTTT	CASSVEARSGNTIYF
NA	TRBV29-1	12	TRBJ2-7	TRBD1	TGCAGCGTTGTCAGGGGGCGCTACGAGCAGTACTTC	CSVVRGRYEQYF
NA	TRBV7-3	15	TRBJ2-1	TRBD2	TGTGCCAGCAGCCCTAGCGGGAGTCCTGGGAATGAGCAGTTCTTC	CASSPSGSPGNEQFF
NA	TRBV5-4	12	TRBJ2-4	NA	TGTGCCAGCAGTGTGGACAGAAACATTCAGTACTTC	CASSVDRNIQYF
NA	TRBV9	15	TRBJ2-7	TRBD1	TGTGCCAGCAGCGTAGGGGACAGGGGGCTGGGCGAGCAGTACTTC	CASSVGDRGLGEQYF
NA	TRBV6-1	15	TRBJ2-7	TRBD2	TGTGCCAGCAGTGATGGTTCTAGCGGACCCTACGAGCAGTACTTC	CASSDGSSGPYEQYF
NA	TRBV28	15	TRBJ1-2	NA	TGTGCCAGCAGTTTACCGGACGGGGTTGGCTATGGCTACACCTTC	CASSLPDGVGYGYTF
once	TRBV28	13	TRBJ2-7	NA	TGTGCCAGCAGACTCCCTAGTCACCACGAGCAGTACTTC	CASRLPSHHEQYF
NA	TRBV2	15	TRBJ2-3	TRBD2	TGTGCCAGCAGACCGAGACTAGCGGGAGATGATACGCAGTATTTT	CASRPRLAGDDTQYF
NA	TRBV27	15	TRBJ2-7	NA	TGTGCCAGCAGTTCACAGGCAATCGGGAGCTACGAGCAGTACTTC	CASSSQAIGSYEQYF
NA	TRBV9	16	TRBJ2-3	NA	TGTGCCAGCAGCGTAGCTAACGGGATTCACACAGATACGCAGTATTTT	CASSVANGIHTDTQYF
NA	TRBV30	12	TRBJ1-1	NA	TGTGCCTGGAGTGTCGAGGGCCCAGAAGCTTTCTTT	CAWSVEGPEAFF
NA	TRBV9	16	TRBJ1-3	NA	TGTGCCAGCAGCGTCCTGGGGGCAGGGTCTGGAAACACCATATATTTT	CASSVLGAGSGNTIYF
NA	TRBV11-2	16	TRBJ2-2	TRBD2	TGTGCCAGCAGCGCTAGCGGGCTAGTTGGCACCGGGGAGCTGTTTTTT	CASSASGLVGTGELFF
NA	TRBV28	14	TRBJ2-7	NA	TGTGCCAGTTTAGGTGCGGAGCGGTTCTACGAGCAGTACTTC	CASLGAERFYEQYF
NA	TRBV4-1	15	TRBJ2-5	NA	TGCGCCAGCAGCCAAACGCGACTAACCCTAGAGACCCAGTACTTC	CASSQTRLTLETQYF
few	TRBV5-5	12	TRBJ1-1	NA	TGTGCCAGCAGCGTAAACAGATTATCAGCTTTCTTT	CASSVNRLSAFF
NA	TRBV18	12	TRBJ2-3	NA	TGTGCCAGCTCAGCGACAGCGGATACGCAGTATTTT	CASSATADTQYF
NA	TRBV5-1	14	TRBJ2-7	NA	TGCGCCAGCAGCTTAATCCCCAGCTCCTACGAGCAGTACTTC	CASSLIPSSYEQYF
NA	TRBV15	15	TRBJ2-7	NA	TGTGCCACCAGCAGAGATCGGGGGCAGACCTACGAGCAGTACTTC	CATSRDRGQTYEQYF
NA	TRBV7-2	14	TRBJ2-1	NA	TGTGCCAGCAGCTTAGCCCCCGGGGTCAATGAGCAGTTCTTC	CASSLAPGVNEQFF
NA	TRBV28	15	TRBJ2-1	NA	TGTGCCAGCAGTTACGCCGGGGCGTCCTACAATGAGCAGTTCTTC	CASSYAGASYNEQFF
NA	TRBV7-2	16	TRBJ2-5	TRBD1	TGTGCCAGCAGCGCGACCGGACAGGGGGGTATGGAGACCCAGTACTTC	CASSATGQGGMETQYF
NA	TRBV28	13	TRBJ1-2	NA	TGTGCCAGCAGACCCGGACAGAACTATGGCTACACCTTC	CASRPGQNYGYTF
NA	TRBV7-2	13	TRBJ2-5	NA	TGTGCCAGCCTGAGGGGAAGTCAAGAGACCCAGTACTTC	CASLRGSQETQYF
NA	TRBV30	15	TRBJ2-7	NA	TGTGCCTGGAGTGTACAAGGGAGTTTGGCCTACGAGCAGTACTTC	CAWSVQGSLAYEQYF
NA	TRBV28	15	TRBJ1-5	TRBD1	TGTGCCAGCAGCCCCCTTGGCAGGGGGGGTCAGCCCCAGCATTTT	CASSPLGRGGQPQHF
NA	TRBV4-2	13	TRBJ1-1	NA	TGTGCCAGCAGCCAACAGATTCTGACTGAAGCTTTCTTT	CASSQQILTEAFF
NA	TRBV27	17	TRBJ1-5	NA	TGTGCCAGCAGTCGTTCGACGGCCCAAGGTATCAATCAGCCCCAGCATTTT	CASSRSTAQGINQPQHF
NA	TRBV7-3	16	TRBJ2-2	TRBD1	TGTGCCAGCAGCAGGGACAGGGGGCGAATGGCCGGGGAGCTGTTTTTT	CASSRDRGRMAGELFF
NA	TRBV7-9	15	TRBJ1-1	NA	TGTGCCAGCAGCTTAGCGGGAAGGGGGGACACTGAAGCTTTCTTT	CASSLAGRGDTEAFF
once	TRBV7-2	12	TRBJ2-1	NA	TGTGCCAGCAGCTTAAGGGACCAACTGCAGTTCTTC	CASSLRDQLQFF
many	TRBV5-4	15	TRBJ2-1	TRBD1	TGTGCCAGCAGCCCCGGGGCAGGGGGTTACAATGAGCAGTTCTTC	CASSPGAGGYNEQFF
NA	TRBV2	15	TRBJ1-1	TRBD1	TGTGCCAGCACAAAAGCGGGACAGGGGGCTTCTGGGACTTTCTTT	CASTKAGQGASGTFF
NA	TRBV7-8	16	TRBJ2-7	NA	TGTGCCAGCAGCCTTACCGGGACCCATAGCTCCTACGAGCAGTACTTC	CASSLTGTHSSYEQYF
NA	TRBV30	16	TRBJ2-3	TRBD2	TGTGCCTGGGGGGGACTAGCGGGAATGGGCACAGATACGCAGTATTTT	CAWGGLAGMGTDTQYF
NA	TRBV9	17	TRBJ2-6	TRBD1	TGTGCCAGCAGCGTAGAGACAGGGAACTCTGGGGCCAACGTCCTGACTTTC	CASSVETGNSGANVLTF
NA	TRBV7-2	14	TRBJ1-1	TRBD1	TGTGCCAGCAGCCCGGGACAGATAAACACTGAAGCTTTCTTT	CASSPGQINTEAFF
NA	TRBV7-9	13	TRBJ1-5	NA	TGTGCCAGCAGCTATGAGGGCCATCAGCCCCAGCATTTT	CASSYEGHQPQHF
many	TRBV30	13	TRBJ1-3	NA	TGTGCCTGGAGTGTAAACGGCAGAAACACCATATATTTT	CAWSVNGRNTIYF
few	TRBV21-1	17	TRBJ1-5	NA	TGTGCCAGCACCTCGTCCGGGACAGAATATAGCAATCAGCCCCAGCATTTT	CASTSSGTEYSNQPQHF
NA	TRBV11-2	11	TRBJ1-3	NA	TGTGCCAGCAGCTTGGGAAACACCATATATTTT	CASSLGNTIYF
NA	TRBV29-1	14	TRBJ1-2	NA	TGCAGCGTTGAAGGGGTAGGGGCAGGATCTGGCTACACCTTC	CSVEGVGAGSGYTF
NA	TRBV7-8	15	TRBJ2-5	TRBD1	TGTGCCTCGGGGCCGAAAACAGGGGGGCAAGAGACCCAGTACTTC	CASGPKTGGQETQYF
NA	TRBV28	14	TRBJ2-7	TRBD2	TGTGCCAGCAGTCCGTCTAGCGGATCCTACGAGCAGTACTTC	CASSPSSGSYEQYF
NA	TRBV18	13	TRBJ1-1	TRBD1	TGTGCCAGCTCCCCTGACCCGGGACAGGCAGCTTTCTTT	CASSPDPGQAAFF
NA	TRBV28	16	TRBJ2-5	TRBD1	TGTGCCAGCAGTTCCTCGGACAGGGGGTACCAAGAGACCCAGTACTTC	CASSSSDRGYQETQYF
NA	TRBV6-1	14	TRBJ2-1	NA	TGTGCCAGCAGGTCCTTCGGGTTATACAATGAGCAGTTCTTC	CASRSFGLYNEQFF
NA	TRBV30	14	TRBJ2-7	NA	TGTGCCTGGGACGGAACCATGAGCTCCTACGAGCAGTACTTC	CAWDGTMSSYEQYF
NA	TRBV9	15	TRBJ2-5	NA	TGTGCCAGCAGCGTAGGGGGGAACGACCAAGAGACCCAGTACTTC	CASSVGGNDQETQYF
NA	TRBV11-2	12	TRBJ2-5	NA	TGCGCCAGCAGCCAGCATGAAGAGACCCAGTACTTC	CASSQHEETQYF
few	TRBV5-1	15	TRBJ1-2	TRBD1	TGCGCCAGCAGCCCAACGGGACAGGCAAACTATGGCTACACCTTC	CASSPTGQANYGYTF
NA	TRBV6-6	15	TRBJ2-2	NA	TGTGCCAGCAGGCCACTAGCCGCGAACACCGGGGAGCTGTTTTTT	CASRPLAANTGELFF
NA	TRBV5-1	15	TRBJ2-1	NA	TGCGCCAGCAGCTTGTTGGCTCCTTCCTACAATGAGCAGTTCTTC	CASSLLAPSYNEQFF
NA	TRBV6-5	12	TRBJ2-3	NA	TGTGCCAGCAGTTCCAAATTCTATACGCAGTATTTT	CASSSKFYTQYF
NA	TRBV7-3	13	TRBJ2-7	TRBD1	TGTGCCAGCAGCCTTGACAGGGTGGGGGAGCAGTACTTC	CASSLDRVGEQYF
NA	TRBV28	15	TRBJ2-3	TRBD2	TGTGCCAGCCGCACTAGGCGGGGGGCGGGAGATACGCAGTATTTT	CASRTRRGAGDTQYF
NA	TRBV7-9	17	TRBJ1-1	TRBD1	TGTGCCAGCAGCTTAGGGCAGGGGGCTCATAATCGCGAGGAAGCTTTCTTT	CASSLGQGAHNREEAFF
NA	TRBV30	15	TRBJ2-7	NA	TGTGCCTGGGCCTCAAGTTTAGTATACTCCTACGAGCAGTACTTC	CAWASSLVYSYEQYF